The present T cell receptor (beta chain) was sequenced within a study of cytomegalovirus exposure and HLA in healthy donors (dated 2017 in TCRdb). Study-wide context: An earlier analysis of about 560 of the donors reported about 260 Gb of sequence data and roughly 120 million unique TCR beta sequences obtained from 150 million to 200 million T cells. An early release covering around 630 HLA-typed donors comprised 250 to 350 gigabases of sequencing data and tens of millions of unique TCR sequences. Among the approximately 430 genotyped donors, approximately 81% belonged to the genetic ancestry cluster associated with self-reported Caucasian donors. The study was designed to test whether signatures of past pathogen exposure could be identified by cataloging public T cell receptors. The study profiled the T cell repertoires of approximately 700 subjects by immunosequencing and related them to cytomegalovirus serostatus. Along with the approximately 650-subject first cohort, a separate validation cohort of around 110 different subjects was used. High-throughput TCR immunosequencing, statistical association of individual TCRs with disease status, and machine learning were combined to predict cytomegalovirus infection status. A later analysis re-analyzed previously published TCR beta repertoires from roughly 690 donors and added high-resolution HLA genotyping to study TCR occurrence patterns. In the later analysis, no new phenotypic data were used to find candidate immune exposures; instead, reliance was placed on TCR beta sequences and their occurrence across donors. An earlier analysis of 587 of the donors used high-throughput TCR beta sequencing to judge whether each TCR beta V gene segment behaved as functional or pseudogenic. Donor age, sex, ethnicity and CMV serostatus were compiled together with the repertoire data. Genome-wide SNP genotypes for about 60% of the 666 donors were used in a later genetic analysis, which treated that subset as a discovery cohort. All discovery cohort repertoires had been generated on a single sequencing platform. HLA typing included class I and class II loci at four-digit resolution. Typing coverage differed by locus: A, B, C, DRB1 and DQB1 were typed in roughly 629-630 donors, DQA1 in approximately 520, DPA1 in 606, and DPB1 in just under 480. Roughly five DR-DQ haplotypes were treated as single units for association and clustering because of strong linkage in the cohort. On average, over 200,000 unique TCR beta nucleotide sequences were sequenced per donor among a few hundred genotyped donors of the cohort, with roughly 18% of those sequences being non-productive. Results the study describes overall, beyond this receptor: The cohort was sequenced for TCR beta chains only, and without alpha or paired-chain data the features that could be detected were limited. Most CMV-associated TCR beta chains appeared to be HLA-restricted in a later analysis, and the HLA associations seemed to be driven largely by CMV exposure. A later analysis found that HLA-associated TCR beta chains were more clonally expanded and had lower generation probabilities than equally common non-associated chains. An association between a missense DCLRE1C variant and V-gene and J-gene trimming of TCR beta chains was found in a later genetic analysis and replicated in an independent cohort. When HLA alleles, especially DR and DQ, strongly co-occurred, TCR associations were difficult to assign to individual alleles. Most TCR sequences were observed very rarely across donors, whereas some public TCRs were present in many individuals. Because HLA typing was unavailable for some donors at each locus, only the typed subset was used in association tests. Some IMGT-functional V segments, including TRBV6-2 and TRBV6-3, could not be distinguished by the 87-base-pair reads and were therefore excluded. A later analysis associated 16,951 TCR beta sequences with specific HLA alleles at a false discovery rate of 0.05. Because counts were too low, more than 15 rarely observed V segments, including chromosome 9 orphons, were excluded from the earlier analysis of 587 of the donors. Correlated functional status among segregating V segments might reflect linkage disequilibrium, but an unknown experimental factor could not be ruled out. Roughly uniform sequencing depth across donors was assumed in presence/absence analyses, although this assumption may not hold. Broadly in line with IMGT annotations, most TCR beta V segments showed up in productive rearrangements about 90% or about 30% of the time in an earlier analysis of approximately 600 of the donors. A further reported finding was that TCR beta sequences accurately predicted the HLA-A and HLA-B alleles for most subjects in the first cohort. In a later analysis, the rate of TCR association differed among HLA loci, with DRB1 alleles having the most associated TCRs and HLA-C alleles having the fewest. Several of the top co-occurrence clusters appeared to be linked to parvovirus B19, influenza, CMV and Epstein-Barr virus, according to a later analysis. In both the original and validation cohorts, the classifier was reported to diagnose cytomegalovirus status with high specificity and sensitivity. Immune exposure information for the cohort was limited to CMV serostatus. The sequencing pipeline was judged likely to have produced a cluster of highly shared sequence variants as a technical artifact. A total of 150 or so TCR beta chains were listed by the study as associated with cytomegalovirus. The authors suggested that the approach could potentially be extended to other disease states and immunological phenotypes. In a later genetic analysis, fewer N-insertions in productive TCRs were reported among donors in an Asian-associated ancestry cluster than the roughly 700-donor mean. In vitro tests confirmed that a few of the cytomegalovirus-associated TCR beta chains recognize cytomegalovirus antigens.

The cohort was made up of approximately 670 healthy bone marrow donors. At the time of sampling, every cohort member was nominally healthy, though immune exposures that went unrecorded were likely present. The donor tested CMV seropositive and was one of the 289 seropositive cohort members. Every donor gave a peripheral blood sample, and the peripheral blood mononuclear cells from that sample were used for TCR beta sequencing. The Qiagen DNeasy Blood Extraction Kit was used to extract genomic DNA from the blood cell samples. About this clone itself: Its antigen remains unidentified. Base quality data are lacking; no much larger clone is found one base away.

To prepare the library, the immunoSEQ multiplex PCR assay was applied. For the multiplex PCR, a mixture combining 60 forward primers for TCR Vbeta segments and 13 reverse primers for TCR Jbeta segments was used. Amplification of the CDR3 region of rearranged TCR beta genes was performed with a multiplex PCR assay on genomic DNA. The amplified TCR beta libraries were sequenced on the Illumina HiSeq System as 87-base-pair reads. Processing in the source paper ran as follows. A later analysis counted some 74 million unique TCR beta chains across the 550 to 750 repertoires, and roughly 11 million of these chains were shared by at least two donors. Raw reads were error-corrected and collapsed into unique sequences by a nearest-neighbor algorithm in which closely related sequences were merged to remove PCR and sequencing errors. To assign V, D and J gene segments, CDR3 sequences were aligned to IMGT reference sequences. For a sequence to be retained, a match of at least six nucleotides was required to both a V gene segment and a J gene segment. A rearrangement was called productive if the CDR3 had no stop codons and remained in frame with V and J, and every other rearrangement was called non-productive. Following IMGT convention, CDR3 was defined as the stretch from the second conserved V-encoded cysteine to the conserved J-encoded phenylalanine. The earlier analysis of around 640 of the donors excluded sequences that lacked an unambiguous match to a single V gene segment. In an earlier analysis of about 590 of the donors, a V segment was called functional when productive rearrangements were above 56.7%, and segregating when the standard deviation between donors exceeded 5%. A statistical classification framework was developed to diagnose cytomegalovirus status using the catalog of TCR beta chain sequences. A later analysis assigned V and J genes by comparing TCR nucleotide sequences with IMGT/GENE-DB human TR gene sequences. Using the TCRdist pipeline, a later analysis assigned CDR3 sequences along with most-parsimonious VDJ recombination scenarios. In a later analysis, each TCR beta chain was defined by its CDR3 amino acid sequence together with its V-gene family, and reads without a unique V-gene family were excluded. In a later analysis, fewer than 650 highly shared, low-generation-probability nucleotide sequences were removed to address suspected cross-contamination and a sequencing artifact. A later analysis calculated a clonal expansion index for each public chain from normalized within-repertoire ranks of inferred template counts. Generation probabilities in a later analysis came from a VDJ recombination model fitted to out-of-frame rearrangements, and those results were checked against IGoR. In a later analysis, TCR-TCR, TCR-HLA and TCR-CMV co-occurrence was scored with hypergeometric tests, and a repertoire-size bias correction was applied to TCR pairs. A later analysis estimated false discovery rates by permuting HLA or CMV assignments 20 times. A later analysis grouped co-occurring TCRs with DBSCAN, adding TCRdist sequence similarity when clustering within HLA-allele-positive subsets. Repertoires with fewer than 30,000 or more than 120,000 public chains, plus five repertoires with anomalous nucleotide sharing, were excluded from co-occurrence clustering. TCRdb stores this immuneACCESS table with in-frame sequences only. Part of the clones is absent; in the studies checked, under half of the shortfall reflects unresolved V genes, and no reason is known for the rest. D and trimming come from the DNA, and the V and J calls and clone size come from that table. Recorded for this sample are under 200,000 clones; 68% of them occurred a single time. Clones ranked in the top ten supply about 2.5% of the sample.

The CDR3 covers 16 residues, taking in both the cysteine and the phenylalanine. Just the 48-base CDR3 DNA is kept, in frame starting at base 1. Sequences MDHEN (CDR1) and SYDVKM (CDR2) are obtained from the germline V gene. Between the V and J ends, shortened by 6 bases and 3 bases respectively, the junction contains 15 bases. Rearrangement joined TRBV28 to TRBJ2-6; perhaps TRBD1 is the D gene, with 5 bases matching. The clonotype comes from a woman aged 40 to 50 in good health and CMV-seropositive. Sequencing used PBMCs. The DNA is TGTGCCAGCAGGATGCAGGGATGGGGTGGGGCCAACGTCCTGACTTTC. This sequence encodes CASRMQGWGGANVLTF.